The rows below give T cell receptor beta chains drawn from one sample of a study of blood T cells in healthy people across ages. TCRdb independently ran MiXCR on the 5' RACE reads; one entry per CDR3 protein. The repertoire includes hundreds of thousands of distinct CDR3 sequences, 45% to 65% of them detected once, and 30% to 40% sits in the top ten. The specimen sequenced was blood. The receptors here all came from a man between 60 and 75 years old in good health. Both conserved end residues are part of each CDR3. Each record gives: D gene, J gene, clone size, V gene, CDR3 protein, CDR3 DNA. A D gene is named only where the DNA matches it firmly. Expanded clones get a size class; other rows say once, few or many, or leave the size out.

d_gene: TRBD2; j_gene: TRBJ2-1; abundance: .; v_gene: TRBV5-1; CDR3aa: CASTPPAGGRYNEQFF; CDR3nt: TGCGCCAGCACCCCACCAGCGGGGGGCAGATACAATGAGCAGTTCTTC
d_gene: .; j_gene: TRBJ1-5; abundance: .; v_gene: TRBV29-1; CDR3aa: CSVGLDDSNQPQHF; CDR3nt: TGCAGCGTTGGATTAGACGATAGCAATCAGCCCCAGCATTTT
d_gene: TRBD1; j_gene: TRBJ1-2; abundance: .; v_gene: TRBV27; CDR3aa: CASSNPGTVPYTF; CDR3nt: TGTGCCAGCAGCAACCCCGGGACAGTCCCCTACACCTTC
d_gene: .; j_gene: TRBJ2-4; abundance: many; v_gene: TRBV6-6; CDR3aa: CASTLTEGSKNIQYF; CDR3nt: TGTGCCAGCACTCTAACCGAGGGGAGCAAAAACATTCAGTACTTC
d_gene: .; j_gene: TRBJ2-3; abundance: once; v_gene: TRBV4-1; CDR3aa: CASSPERGTGTDTQYF; CDR3nt: TGCGCCAGCAGCCCGGAGAGGGGGACCGGCACAGATACGCAGTATTTT
d_gene: .; j_gene: TRBJ2-3; abundance: .; v_gene: TRBV9; CDR3aa: CASSVEGLRGTQYF; CDR3nt: TGTGCCAGCAGCGTAGAGGGGCTCAGGGGTACGCAGTATTTT
d_gene: TRBD2; j_gene: TRBJ2-1; abundance: few; v_gene: TRBV29-1; CDR3aa: CSVQIAGGHNEQFF; CDR3nt: TGCAGCGTTCAGATAGCGGGGGGTCACAATGAGCAGTTCTTC
d_gene: TRBD1; j_gene: TRBJ2-5; abundance: .; v_gene: TRBV5-1; CDR3aa: CASGTDSRKETQYF; CDR3nt: TGCGCCAGCGGGACAGACTCAAGAAAGGAGACCCAGTACTTC
d_gene: .; j_gene: TRBJ2-5; abundance: .; v_gene: TRBV27; CDR3aa: CASSLSAGWRETQYF; CDR3nt: TGTGCCAGCAGTTTATCGGCAGGGTGGAGGGAGACCCAGTACTTC
d_gene: .; j_gene: TRBJ2-7; abundance: .; v_gene: TRBV6-6; CDR3aa: CASSYSRQGSTYEQYF; CDR3nt: TGTGCCAGCAGTTACTCTAGGCAGGGGTCAACCTACGAGCAGTACTTC
d_gene: .; j_gene: TRBJ2-5; abundance: .; v_gene: TRBV14; CDR3aa: CASSQDLPRLSSQYF; CDR3nt: TGTGCCAGCAGCCAAGATCTTCCGCGGCTAAGCTCCCAGTACTTC
d_gene: .; j_gene: TRBJ1-6; abundance: .; v_gene: TRBV11-2; CDR3aa: CASSLLGGPSPLHF; CDR3nt: TGTGCCAGCAGCCTCCTGGGAGGTCCATCACCCCTCCACTTT
d_gene: TRBD1; j_gene: TRBJ2-7; abundance: .; v_gene: TRBV27; CDR3aa: CASSFGQGNEQYF; CDR3nt: TGTGCCAGCAGTTTTGGACAGGGCAACGAGCAGTACTTC
d_gene: .; j_gene: TRBJ2-5; abundance: .; v_gene: TRBV20-1; CDR3aa: CSATGAGVQETQYF; CDR3nt: TGCAGTGCTACAGGGGCAGGGGTACAAGAGACCCAGTACTTC
d_gene: TRBD1; j_gene: TRBJ1-4; abundance: few; v_gene: TRBV5-1; CDR3aa: CASAVGQRPRGEKLFF; CDR3nt: TGCGCCAGCGCCGTGGGACAGCGTCCTCGAGGTGAAAAACTGTTTTTT
d_gene: .; j_gene: TRBJ2-6; abundance: few; v_gene: TRBV27; CDR3aa: CASSYNRFSGANVLTF; CDR3nt: TGTGCCAGCAGTTATAACAGATTCTCTGGGGCCAACGTCCTGACTTTC
d_gene: .; j_gene: TRBJ2-1; abundance: once; v_gene: TRBV11-2; CDR3aa: CASSLDRDGGNEQFF; CDR3nt: TGTGCCAGCAGCTTAGATCGGGACGGCGGTAATGAGCAGTTCTTC
d_gene: TRBD1; j_gene: TRBJ2-2; abundance: .; v_gene: TRBV20-1; CDR3aa: CSARDRRGRHTGELFF; CDR3nt: TGCAGTGCTAGAGATCGAAGGGGGCGCCACACCGGGGAGCTGTTTTTT
d_gene: TRBD2; j_gene: TRBJ2-3; abundance: .; v_gene: TRBV4-2; CDR3aa: CASSQDRGLAGTTSTDTQYF; CDR3nt: TGTGCCAGCAGCCAAGATCGTGGGCTAGCGGGGACAACTAGCACAGATACGCAGTATTTT
d_gene: .; j_gene: TRBJ1-2; abundance: .; v_gene: TRBV7-2; CDR3aa: CASRKGPATSYGYTF; CDR3nt: TGTGCCAGCAGAAAGGGACCCGCAACCTCCTATGGCTACACCTTC
d_gene: TRBD1; j_gene: TRBJ2-1; abundance: .; v_gene: TRBV28; CDR3aa: CASNARTGRSTCNEQFF; CDR3nt: TGTGCCAGCAACGCCAGGACAGGGAGGTCGACCTGCAATGAGCAGTTCTTC
d_gene: .; j_gene: TRBJ2-3; abundance: .; v_gene: TRBV9; CDR3aa: CAGSVGTAAGTDTQYF; CDR3nt: TGTGCCGGCAGCGTAGGAACAGCCGCGGGGACAGATACGCAGTATTTT
d_gene: .; j_gene: TRBJ2-7; abundance: .; v_gene: TRBV6-5; CDR3aa: CASSYFFRGSSSYEQYF; CDR3nt: TGTGCCAGCAGTTACTTTTTTAGGGGGTCGAGCTCCTACGAGCAGTACTTC
d_gene: TRBD1; j_gene: TRBJ1-4; abundance: once; v_gene: TRBV6-1; CDR3aa: CASSTRTGGGANEKLFF; CDR3nt: TGTGCCAGCAGTACCCGGACAGGGGGGGGAGCTAATGAAAAACTGTTTTTT
d_gene: TRBD1; j_gene: TRBJ2-7; abundance: .; v_gene: TRBV9; CDR3aa: CASSLGTDPFYEQYF; CDR3nt: TGTGCCAGCAGCCTCGGGACAGATCCATTCTACGAGCAGTACTTC
d_gene: .; j_gene: TRBJ2-5; abundance: .; v_gene: TRBV20-1; CDR3aa: CSARDRGSETQYF; CDR3nt: TGCAGTGCTAGAGATCGAGGATCCGAGACCCAGTACTTC
d_gene: .; j_gene: TRBJ2-1; abundance: .; v_gene: TRBV21-1; CDR3aa: CASAAEDPINEQFF; CDR3nt: TGTGCCAGCGCCGCAGAGGACCCCATCAATGAGCAGTTCTTC